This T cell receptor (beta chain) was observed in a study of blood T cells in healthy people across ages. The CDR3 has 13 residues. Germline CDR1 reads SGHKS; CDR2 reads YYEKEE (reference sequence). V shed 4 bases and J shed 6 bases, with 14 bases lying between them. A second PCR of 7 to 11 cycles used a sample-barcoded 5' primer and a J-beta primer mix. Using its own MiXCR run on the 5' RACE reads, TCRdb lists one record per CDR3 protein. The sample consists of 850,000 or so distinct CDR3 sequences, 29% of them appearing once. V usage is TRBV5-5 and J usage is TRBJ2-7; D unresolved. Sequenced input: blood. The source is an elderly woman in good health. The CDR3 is CASSPLDKVEQYF. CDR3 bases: TGTGCCAGCAGCCCCCTTGATAAGGTCGAGCAGTACTTC.